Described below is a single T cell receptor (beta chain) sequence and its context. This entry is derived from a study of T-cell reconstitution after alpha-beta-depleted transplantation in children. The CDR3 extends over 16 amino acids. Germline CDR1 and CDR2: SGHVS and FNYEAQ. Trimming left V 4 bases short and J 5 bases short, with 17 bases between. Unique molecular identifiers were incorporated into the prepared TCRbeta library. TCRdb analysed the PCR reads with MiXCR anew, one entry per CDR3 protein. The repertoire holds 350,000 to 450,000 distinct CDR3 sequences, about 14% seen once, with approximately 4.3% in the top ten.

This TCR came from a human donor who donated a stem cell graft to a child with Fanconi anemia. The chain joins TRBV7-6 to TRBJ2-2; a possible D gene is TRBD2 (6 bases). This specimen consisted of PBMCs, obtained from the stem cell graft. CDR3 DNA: TGTGCCAGCAGCTCTAAGGAGGGGCGGAGTACCGGGGAGCTGTTTTTT. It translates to CASSSKEGRSTGELFF.